One sample yielded the 19 T cell receptor beta chains listed below, sequenced in a study of cytomegalovirus exposure and HLA in healthy donors. The PCR employed 60 Vbeta primers together with 13 Jbeta primers. Only in-frame clones appear in the TCRdb table, and some are missing; sequencing was by immunoSEQ multiplex PCR. The table lists more than 80,000 clones, 86% of them singletons. Source material: PBMCs. Receptor source: a man between 25 and 39 years old in good health and CMV-seropositive.

The V call is TRBV5-1, the J call TRBJ2-2; TRBD2 aligns across 12 bases. CDR3 length equals 15 residues. Germline-derived CDR1 and CDR2 are SGHRS and YFSETQ. J was trimmed by 4 bases and V by 2 bases; bases with no gene match: 0. The CDR3 loop reads CASSLLAGGTGELFF. CDR3 sequence (DNA): TGCGCCAGCAGCTTACTAGCGGGGGGCACCGGGGAGCTGTTTTTT.

The rearrangement links TRBV7-6 to TRBJ2-3; TRBD2 matches 12 bases. J gave up 0 bases and V 2 bases, and 3 bases lay outside the gene matches. Germline CDR1 SGHVS, CDR2 FNYEAQ. The CDR3 has 17 residues. CDR3 loop: CASSLRLAGVSTDTQYF. The CDR3, as DNA: TGTGCCAGCAGCTTAAGACTAGCGGGAGTAAGCACAGATACGCAGTATTTT.

V is TRBV19 and J is TRBJ1-2; 9 bases align to TRBD1. J gave up 4 bases and V 5 bases, and 11 bases lay outside the gene matches. CDR3 length: 16 amino acids. The germline V gene encodes CDR1 LNHDA and CDR2 SQIVND (reference sequence). This chain's CDR3 is CASSLKGQGVSYGYTF. In nucleotides, the CDR3 is TGTGCCAGTAGTCTTAAGGGACAGGGAGTGAGCTATGGCTACACCTTC.

The V gene is TRBV6-5, the J gene TRBJ1-3, with 9 nucleotides matching TRBD1. With V trimmed by 0 bases and J by 4 bases, 4 bases remained unmatched. CDR3 length: 16 amino acids. CDR1 and CDR2 from the germline V gene are MNHEY and SVGAGI. CDR3 coding DNA: TGTGCCAGCAGTTACTCCCAACAGGGGGCGGGAAACACCATATATTTT. As protein: CASSYSQQGAGNTIYF.

The V and J genes are TRBV11-2 and TRBJ2-3; TRBD1 matches 7 bases. J was trimmed by 2 bases and V by 0 bases; bases with no gene match: 11. The V gene's germline CDR1 is SGHAT and CDR2 FQNNGV. The CDR3 is 18 amino acids. The CDR3 loop reads CASSLDAIGTAHTDTQYF. The CDR3 nucleotides are TGTGCCAGCAGCTTAGATGCAATCGGGACAGCACACACAGATACGCAGTATTTT. Full variable domain (outside the CDR3, taken from reference TRBV11-2 and TRBJ2-3): EAGVAQSPRYKIIEKRQSVAFWCNPISGHATLYWYQQILGQGPKLLIQFQNNGVVDDSQLPKDRFSAERLKGVDSTLKIQPAKLEDSAVYLCASSLDAIGTAHTDTQYFGPGTRLTVL.

There are a few counts of this clone. The chain employs TRBV4-1 and TRBJ2-1; TRBD2 matches 10 bases. This CDR3 spans 16 amino acids. Germline V gives CDR1 MGHRA, CDR2 YSYEKL. V was pared by 6 bases and J by 4 bases, with 9 bases of the junction left unmatched. Here the CDR3 DNA reads TGCGCCAGCAGGGCTAGCGGGAGTGACATATACAATGAGCAGTTCTTC. Its translation: CASRASGSDIYNEQFF.

V usage is TRBV7-2 and J usage is TRBJ1-1, with D hard to call. Between the trimmed V and J ends, which lost 3 bases and 4 bases, there was a span of 6 bases. Per the germline V gene, CDR1 is SGHTA and CDR2 is FQGNSA. This CDR3 is 12 amino acids long. CDR3 amino acids: CASSFRSTEAFF. DNA of the CDR3: TGTGCCAGCAGCTTCCGGAGCACTGAAGCTTTCTTT. Complete variable domain (other parts from reference TRBV7-2 and TRBJ1-1): GAGVSQSPSNKVTEKGKDVELRCDPISGHTALYWYRQSLGQGLEFLIYFQGNSAPDKSGLPSDRFSAERTGGSVSTLTIQRTQQEDSAVYLCASSFRSTEAFFGQGTRLTVV.

This clone was seen more than once but under ten times. The gene calls are TRBV7-2 and TRBJ2-5; a possible D gene is TRBD1 (5 bases). This CDR3 spans 14 amino acids. Germline V gene sequence: CDR1 SGHTA, CDR2 FQGNSA. V lost 2 bases to trimming and J lost 5 bases, with 12 bases between them. CDR3 sequence: CASSLNQGRETQYF. In DNA, the CDR3 is TGTGCCAGCAGCTTAAATCAGGGCCGGGAGACCCAGTACTTC.

The chain uses TRBV5-1 and TRBJ1-2, with D possibly being TRBD1 (5 bases). V was cut by 4 bases and J by 3 bases, with 13 bases left in between. In germline, CDR1 is SGHRS, CDR2 YFSETQ. The CDR3 contains 14 residues. The CDR3, as DNA: TGCGCCAGCAGCATCGGGACTCCGGACTATGGCTACACCTTC. It yields the protein CASSIGTPDYGYTF.

This sequence joins TRBV11-2 and TRBJ2-1, with D tentatively TRBD2 (6 bases). The CDR3 is 18 amino acids. Germline values: CDR1 SGHAT, CDR2 FQNNGV. With 0 bases removed from V and 0 bases from J, the gap between germline ends came to 15 bases. The CDR3 is CASSLDRPGGPSYNEQFF. The CDR3 DNA reads as TGTGCCAGCAGCTTAGATAGACCCGGAGGGCCCTCCTACAATGAGCAGTTCTTC.

This chain links TRBV5-1 with TRBJ1-6, with D possibly being TRBD1 (5 bases). Germline V CDR1 and CDR2: SGHRS, YFSETQ. The CDR3 has 17 amino acids. The germline V and J ends were trimmed by 0 bases and 0 bases, with 10 bases remaining between them. CDR3 nucleotide sequence: TGCGCCAGCAGCTTGGGTGGGGCGGACTCCTATAATTCACCCCTCCACTTT. Its protein is CASSLGGADSYNSPLHF.

This chain joins TRBV5-1 and TRBJ2-5, with TRBD1 matching over 10 bases. The end of the DNA aligns better with TRBJ2-7, so the J call may be wrong. The CDR3 contains 16 residues. Per germline, CDR1 SGHRS and CDR2 YFSETQ. The CDR3 protein is CASSLTQGQGFNEQYF. The CDR3 bases are TGCGCCAGCAGCTTGACCCAGGGACAGGGGTTCAACGAGCAGTACTTC.

The V and J genes are TRBV5-1 and TRBJ2-7, with D unresolved. There are 13 residues in the CDR3. V dropped 3 bases and J dropped 3 bases, with 10 bases sitting between them. Per the germline V gene, CDR1 is SGHRS and CDR2 is YFSETQ. The CDR3 region has the DNA TGCGCCAGCAGCTCGCAGGTGAACTACGAGCAGTACTTC. Translation: CASSSQVNYEQYF.

V is TRBV7-6 and J is TRBJ1-1, with D possibly being TRBD1 (5 bases). Trimming removed 2 bases from V and 1 base from J, with 17 bases in between. This CDR3 comprises 17 residues. Germline CDR1 SGHVS, CDR2 FNYEAQ. Here the CDR3 reads CASSLRRGLPGNTEAFF. In DNA, the CDR3 is TGTGCCAGCAGCTTAAGGAGGGGACTCCCGGGGAACACTGAAGCTTTCTTT.

This chain connects TRBV5-1 to TRBJ1-1; D is ambiguous. V lost 4 bases, J lost 0 bases, and 10 bases lay in between. The germline gives CDR1 SGHRS, CDR2 YFSETQ. The CDR3 is 14 residues long. The CDR3 is CASSHDIMNTEAFF. The CDR3 bases are TGCGCCAGCAGCCACGACATCATGAACACTGAAGCTTTCTTT.

The chain uses TRBV28 and TRBJ1-5; TRBD1 agrees at 8 bases. The CDR3 totals 14 residues. The V gene's germline CDR1 is MDHEN and CDR2 SYDVKM. With 8 bases clipped from V and 6 bases from J, the junction kept 9 bases outside the gene matches. The CDR3 protein is CASRETGAGQPQHF. In DNA form, the CDR3 reads TGTGCCAGCCGTGAGACAGGGGCCGGTCAGCCCCAGCATTTT.

V is TRBV29-1 and J is TRBJ2-7; possibly TRBD2 for D (6 bases). Trimming removed 4 bases at V and 3 bases at J, with 10 bases between. CDR1 SQVTM and CDR2 ANQGSEA come from the germline V gene. This CDR3 has 12 amino acids. CDR3 loop: CSVVRRGYEQYF. As DNA, the CDR3 is TGCAGCGTTGTTAGGAGGGGCTACGAGCAGTACTTC.

V gene TRBV27 combines with J gene TRBJ2-7; 8 bases map to TRBD2. This CDR3 spans 14 amino acids. The V gene end was trimmed by 3 bases and the J gene end by 12 bases; junction bases not matched to a gene: 13. Germline V gene lookup returns CDR1 MNHEY and CDR2 SMNVEV (reference sequence). Here the CDR3 DNA reads TGTGCCAGCAGTTTTGGGGTAGGGGGACTAGGACTGTACTTC. Translated, it gives CASSFGVGGLGLYF.

The CDR3 region has the DNA TGCGCCAGCAGCCAAGATTCCGCCTCGGGACTTTCTTACGAGCAGTACTTC. Its protein product is CASSQDSASGLSYEQYF. This rearrangement joins TRBV4-1 to TRBJ2-7; a weak D match, TRBD2 (6 bases). Germline-derived CDR1 and CDR2 are MGHRA and YSYEKL. V shed 0 bases and J shed 4 bases, with 19 bases lying between them. The CDR3 has 17 amino acids.